Presented here are 7 T cell receptor beta chains from one specimen sequenced in a study of T cell repertoires in cytomegalovirus infection. Their recognized antigens are unknown. Each CDR3 protein gets one entry after TCRdb re-called the reads with MiXCR. The data contain a few hundred thousand distinct CDR3 sequences, about 40% of them singletons. Sequenced material: cultured PBMCs, taken from culture after CMV antigen stimulation. These receptors all stem from a human donor in good health (CMV status not recorded). Some clones in this sample may be carry-over from other donors' samples.

The rearrangement uses TRBV28 and TRBJ1-2; D remains ambiguous. CDR1 and CDR2 (germline): MDHEN, SYDVKM. The CDR3 totals 12 residues. Trimming took off 1 base at V and 8 bases at J, with 8 bases between the two ends. CDR3: CASSLYRRGYTF. The DNA of the CDR3 is TGTGCCAGCAGTTTATACCGGCGGGGCTACACCTTC.

This clonotype was seen a handful of times. The chain recombines TRBV6-2 or TRBV6-3 with TRBJ2-3; D is ambiguous. The length of the CDR3 is 13 residues. V was pared by 6 bases and J by 0 bases, with 7 bases between. Germline values: CDR1 MNHEY, CDR2 SVGEGT. The CDR3 here is CASRRRSTDTQYF. The CDR3 DNA is TGTGCCAGCAGGCGTAGGAGCACAGATACGCAGTATTTT.

This chain links TRBV2 with TRBJ2-7; D might be TRBD1 or TRBD2, each matching 5 bases. V lost 9 bases, J lost 4 bases, and 19 bases lay in between. The V gene's germline CDR1 is SNHLY and CDR2 FYNNEI. The CDR3 is 14 residues long. CDR3 sequence reads: CASKRDQETYEQYF. The DNA of the CDR3 is TGTGCCAGTAAACGGGACCAAGAGACATACGAGCAGTACTTC.

The V and J genes are TRBV20-1 and TRBJ1-4; 12 bases line up with TRBD1. CDR3 length equals 16 residues. Germline V lookup: CDR1 DFQATT, CDR2 SNEGSKA (reference sequence). The V gene end was trimmed by 6 bases and the J gene end by 7 bases; junction bases not matched to a gene: 12. CDR3 loop: CSATGTGGFFGEKLFF. Written as DNA, the CDR3 is TGCAGTGCCACCGGGACAGGGGGCTTTTTTGGTGAAAAACTGTTTTTT.

This chain uses TRBV15 with TRBJ2-1; 8 bases are shared with TRBD2. CDR1 is LNHNV, CDR2 YYDKDF, per germline (reference sequence). V gave up 5 bases and J gave up 12 bases; unmatched junction bases: 15. The CDR3 runs to 15 residues. The CDR3 reads CATSGGLAPERGQFF. DNA for the CDR3: TGTGCCACCAGCGGAGGACTAGCCCCAGAACGCGGGCAGTTCTTC.

V is TRBV7-9 and J is TRBJ2-7; D is uncertain. The V end lost 3 bases, the J end lost 0 bases, and 24 bases lay between the germline ends. Germline V lookup: CDR1 SEHNR, CDR2 FQNEAQ (reference sequence). The CDR3 sequence is 19 residues long. This CDR3 reads CASSFPFKGPLRSSYEQYF. Written as DNA, the CDR3 is TGTGCCAGCAGCTTCCCCTTCAAAGGGCCCTTGCGAAGCTCCTACGAGCAGTACTTC.

The chain is built from TRBV7-3 and TRBJ1-1; a weak D match, TRBD1 (5 bases). Germline CDR1 is SGHTA and CDR2 is FQGTGA. Trimming shortened V by 3 bases and J by 7 bases, and 27 bases separated the two germline ends. This CDR3 region has 18 residues. CDR3 residues: CASSFGSRGWDDVGEAFF. In DNA, the CDR3 is TGTGCCAGCAGCTTTGGATCTCGGGGCTGGGACGACGTGGGTGAAGCTTTCTTT.